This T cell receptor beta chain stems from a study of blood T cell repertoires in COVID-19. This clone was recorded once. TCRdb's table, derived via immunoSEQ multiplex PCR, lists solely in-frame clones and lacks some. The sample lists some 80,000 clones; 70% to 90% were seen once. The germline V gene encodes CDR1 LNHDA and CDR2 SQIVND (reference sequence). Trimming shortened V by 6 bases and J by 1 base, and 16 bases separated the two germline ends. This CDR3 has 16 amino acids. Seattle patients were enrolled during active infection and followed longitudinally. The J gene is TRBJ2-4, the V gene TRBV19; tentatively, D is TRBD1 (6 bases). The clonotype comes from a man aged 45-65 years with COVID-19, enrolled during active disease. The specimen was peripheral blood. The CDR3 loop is CASRGAGTAAKNIQYF. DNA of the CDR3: TGTGCCAGTAGGGGGGCGGGTACGGCGGCCAAAAACATTCAGTACTTC.